The clone carrying this T cell receptor (beta chain) was seen only a few times. This sample is drawn from a study of molecular identifiers for immune sequencing clone quantification. Making the bulk TCR libraries relied on previously described methods and listed TCR primers. From the PCR reads, TCRdb called clonotypes with MiXCR, one entry per CDR3 protein. Altogether approximately 550,000 distinct CDR3 sequences are present, about 22% being singletons, with the ten largest covering around 0.84%. Germline V gene sequence: CDR1 LNHDA, CDR2 SQIVND (reference sequence). V was trimmed by 5 bases and J by 7 bases, leaving 13 bases between them. The CDR3 covers 13 residues.

The sequenced material came from naive CD8+ T cells from blood, with Jurkat cell RNA spiked in. Subset specified: FACS-sorted CD8+CD4-CCR7+CD45RA+ naive T cells. The chain uses TRBV19 and TRBJ2-3; perhaps TRBD1 as D (6 bases). The receptor's source is a human donor in good health. Some libraries in this study had Jurkat cell RNA spiked in. The CDR3 DNA reads TGTGCCAGTAGTCCAGGGGTTGGGTATACGCAGTATTTT. It is translated as CASSPGVGYTQYF.